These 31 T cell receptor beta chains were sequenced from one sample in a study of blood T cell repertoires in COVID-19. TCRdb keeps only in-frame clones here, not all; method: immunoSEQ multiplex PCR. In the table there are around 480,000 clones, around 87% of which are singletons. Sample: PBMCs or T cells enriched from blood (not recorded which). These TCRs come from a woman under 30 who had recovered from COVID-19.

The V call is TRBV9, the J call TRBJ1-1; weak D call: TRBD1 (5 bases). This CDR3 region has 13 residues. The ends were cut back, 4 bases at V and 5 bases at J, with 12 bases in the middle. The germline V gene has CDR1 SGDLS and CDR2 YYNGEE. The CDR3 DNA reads TGTGCCAGCAGCCCCGCCGGGGGGACTGAAGCTTTCTTT. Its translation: CASSPAGGTEAFF. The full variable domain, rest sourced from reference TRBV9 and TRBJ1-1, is DSGVTQTPKHLITATGQRVTLRCSPRSGDLSVYWYQQSLDQGLQFLIQYYNGEERAKGNILERFSAQQFPDLHSELNLSSLELGDSALYFCASSPAGGTEAFFGQGTRLTVV.

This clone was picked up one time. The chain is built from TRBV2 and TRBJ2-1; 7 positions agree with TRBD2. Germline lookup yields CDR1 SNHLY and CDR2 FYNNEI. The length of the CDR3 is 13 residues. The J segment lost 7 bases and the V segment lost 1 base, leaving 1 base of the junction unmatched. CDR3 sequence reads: CASSEEGGNEQFF. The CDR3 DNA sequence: TGTGCCAGCAGTGAAGAGGGAGGGAATGAGCAGTTCTTC.

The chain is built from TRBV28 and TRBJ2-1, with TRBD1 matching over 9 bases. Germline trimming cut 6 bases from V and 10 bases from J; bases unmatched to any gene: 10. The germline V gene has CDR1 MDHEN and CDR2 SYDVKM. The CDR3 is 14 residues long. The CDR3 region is CASRTRDRVKEQFF. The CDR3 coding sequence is TGTGCCAGCAGAACCCGGGACAGGGTGAAAGAGCAGTTCTTC.

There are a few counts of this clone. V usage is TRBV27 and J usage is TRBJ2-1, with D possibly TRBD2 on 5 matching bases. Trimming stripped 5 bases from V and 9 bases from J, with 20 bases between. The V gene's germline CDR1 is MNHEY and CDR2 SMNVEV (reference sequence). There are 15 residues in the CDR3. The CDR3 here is CASSTGNQVGSEQFF. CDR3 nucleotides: TGTGCCAGCAGTACCGGGAACCAAGTAGGAAGTGAGCAGTTCTTC.

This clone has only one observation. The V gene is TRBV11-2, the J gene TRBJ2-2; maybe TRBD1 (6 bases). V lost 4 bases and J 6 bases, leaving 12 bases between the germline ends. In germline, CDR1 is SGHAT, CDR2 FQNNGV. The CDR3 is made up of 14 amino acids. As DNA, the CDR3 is TGTGCCAGCAGCTCCGCAGGGGTTTCCGGGGAGCTGTTTTTT. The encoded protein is CASSSAGVSGELFF.

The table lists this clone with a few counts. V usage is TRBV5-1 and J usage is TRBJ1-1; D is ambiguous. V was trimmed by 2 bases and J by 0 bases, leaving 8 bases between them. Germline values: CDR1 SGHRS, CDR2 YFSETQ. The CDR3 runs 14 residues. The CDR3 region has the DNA TGCGCCAGCAGCTTAATGCAGTTGAACACTGAAGCTTTCTTT. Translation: CASSLMQLNTEAFF.

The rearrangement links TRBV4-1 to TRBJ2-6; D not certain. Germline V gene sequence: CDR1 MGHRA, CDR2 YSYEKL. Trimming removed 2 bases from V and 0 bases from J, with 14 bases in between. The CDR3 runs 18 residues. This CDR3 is CASSQPPLRVSGANVLTF. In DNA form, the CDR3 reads TGCGCCAGCAGCCAACCTCCCCTCCGGGTCTCTGGGGCCAACGTCCTGACTTTC.

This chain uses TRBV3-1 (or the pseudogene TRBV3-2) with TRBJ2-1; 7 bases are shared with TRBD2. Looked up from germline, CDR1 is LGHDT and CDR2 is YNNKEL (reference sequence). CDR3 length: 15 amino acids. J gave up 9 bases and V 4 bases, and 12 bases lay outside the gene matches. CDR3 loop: CASSPLSGGDSEQFF. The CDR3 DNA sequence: TGTGCCAGCAGCCCGCTTTCTGGGGGGGATAGTGAGCAGTTCTTC.

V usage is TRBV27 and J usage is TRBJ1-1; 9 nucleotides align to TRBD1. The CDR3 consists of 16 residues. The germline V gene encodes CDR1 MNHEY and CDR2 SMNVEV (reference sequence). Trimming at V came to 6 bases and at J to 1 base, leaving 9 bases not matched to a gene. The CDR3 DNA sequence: TGTGCCAGCAGATCACAGGGGGCGCCGGGGAACACTGAAGCTTTCTTT. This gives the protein CASRSQGAPGNTEAFF.

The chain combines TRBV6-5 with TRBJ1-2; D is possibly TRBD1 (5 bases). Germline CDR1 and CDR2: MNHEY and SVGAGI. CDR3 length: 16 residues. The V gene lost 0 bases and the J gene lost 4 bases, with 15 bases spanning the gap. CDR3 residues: CASSYSGGASSYGYTF. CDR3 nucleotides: TGTGCCAGCAGTTACTCGGGAGGGGCGAGTTCCTATGGCTACACCTTC.

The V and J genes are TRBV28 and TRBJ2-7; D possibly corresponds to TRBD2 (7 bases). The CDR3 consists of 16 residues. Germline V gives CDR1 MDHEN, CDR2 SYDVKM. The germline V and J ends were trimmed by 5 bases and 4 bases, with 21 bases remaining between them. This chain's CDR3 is CASSPPRGGLKYEQYF. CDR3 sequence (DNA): TGTGCCAGCAGTCCCCCTAGGGGGGGCCTTAAGTACGAGCAGTACTTC.

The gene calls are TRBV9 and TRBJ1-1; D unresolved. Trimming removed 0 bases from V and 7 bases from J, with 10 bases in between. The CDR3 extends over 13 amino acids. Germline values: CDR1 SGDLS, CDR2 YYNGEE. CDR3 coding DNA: TGTGCCAGCAGCGTAGTCGGCGGTGATGAAGCTTTCTTT. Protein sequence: CASSVVGGDEAFF.

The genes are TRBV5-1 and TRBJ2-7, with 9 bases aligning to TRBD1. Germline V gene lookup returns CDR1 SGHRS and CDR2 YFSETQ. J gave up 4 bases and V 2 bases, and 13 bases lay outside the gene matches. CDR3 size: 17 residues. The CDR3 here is CASSFTAGGTGFYEQYF. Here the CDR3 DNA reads TGCGCCAGCAGCTTCACGGCAGGCGGGACAGGGTTTTACGAGCAGTACTTC.

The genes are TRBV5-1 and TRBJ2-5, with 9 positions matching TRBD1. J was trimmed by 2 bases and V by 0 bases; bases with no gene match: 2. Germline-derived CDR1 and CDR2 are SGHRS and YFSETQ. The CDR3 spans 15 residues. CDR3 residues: CASSLVGQGQETQYF. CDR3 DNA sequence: TGCGCCAGCAGCTTGGTGGGACAGGGACAAGAGACCCAGTACTTC.

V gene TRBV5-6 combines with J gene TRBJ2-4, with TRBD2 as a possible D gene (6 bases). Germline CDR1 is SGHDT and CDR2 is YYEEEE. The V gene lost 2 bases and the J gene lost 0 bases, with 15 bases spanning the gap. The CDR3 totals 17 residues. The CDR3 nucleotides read TGTGCCAGCAGCTTTAGGGAGGCCCGAATAGCCAAAAACATTCAGTACTTC. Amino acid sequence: CASSFREARIAKNIQYF. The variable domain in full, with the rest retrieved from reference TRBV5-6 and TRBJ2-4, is DAGVTQSPTHLIKTRGQQVTLRCSPKSGHDTVSWYQQALGQGPQFIFQYYEEEERQRGNFPDRFSGHQFPNYSSELNVNALLLGDSALYLCASSFREARIAKNIQYFGAGTRLSVL.

The chain's CDR3 is CASSQEEQGNEQFF. Here the CDR3 DNA reads TGCGCCAGCAGCCAAGAGGAACAGGGCAATGAGCAGTTCTTC. The rearrangement uses TRBV4-1 and TRBJ2-1; weak D call: TRBD1 (6 bases). Trimming removed 0 bases from V and 6 bases from J, with 9 bases in between. Germline lookup yields CDR1 MGHRA and CDR2 YSYEKL. CDR3 length equals 14 residues.

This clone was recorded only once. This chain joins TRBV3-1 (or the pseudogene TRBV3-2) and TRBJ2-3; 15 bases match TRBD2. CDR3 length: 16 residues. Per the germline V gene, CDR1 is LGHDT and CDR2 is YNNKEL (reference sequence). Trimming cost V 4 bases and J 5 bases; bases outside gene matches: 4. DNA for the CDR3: TGTGCCAGCAGCCCGGGACTAGCGGGGGGTGGAGATACGCAGTATTTT. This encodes CASSPGLAGGGDTQYF.

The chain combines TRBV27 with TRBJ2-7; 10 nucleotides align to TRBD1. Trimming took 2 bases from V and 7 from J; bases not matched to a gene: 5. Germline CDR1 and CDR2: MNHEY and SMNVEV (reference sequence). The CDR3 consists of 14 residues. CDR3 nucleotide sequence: TGTGCCAGCAGTTTAGACAGGGGGCGCGTAGAGCAGTACTTC. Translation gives CASSLDRGRVEQYF.

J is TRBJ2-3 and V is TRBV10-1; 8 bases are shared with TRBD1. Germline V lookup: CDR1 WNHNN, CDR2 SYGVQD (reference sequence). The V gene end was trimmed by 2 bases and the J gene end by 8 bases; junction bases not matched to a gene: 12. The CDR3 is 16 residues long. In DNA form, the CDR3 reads TGCGCCAGCAGTGAGAGGACAGGGATCTACCCGGGTACGCAGTATTTT. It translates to CASSERTGIYPGTQYF.

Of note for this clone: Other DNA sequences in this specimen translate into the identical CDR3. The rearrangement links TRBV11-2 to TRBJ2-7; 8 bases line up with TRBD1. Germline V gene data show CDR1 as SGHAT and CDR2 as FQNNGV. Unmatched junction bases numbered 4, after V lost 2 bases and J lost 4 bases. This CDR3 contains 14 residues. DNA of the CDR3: TGTGCCAGCAGCTTAACGACAGGGGATTACGAGCAGTACTTC. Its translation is CASSLTTGDYEQYF.

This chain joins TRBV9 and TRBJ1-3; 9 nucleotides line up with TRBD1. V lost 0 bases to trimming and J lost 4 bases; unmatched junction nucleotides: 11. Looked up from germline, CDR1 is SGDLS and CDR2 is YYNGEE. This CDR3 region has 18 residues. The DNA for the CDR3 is TGTGCCAGCAGCGTAGATACAGGGGGCGATCATTCAGGAAACACCATATATTTT. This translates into CASSVDTGGDHSGNTIYF.

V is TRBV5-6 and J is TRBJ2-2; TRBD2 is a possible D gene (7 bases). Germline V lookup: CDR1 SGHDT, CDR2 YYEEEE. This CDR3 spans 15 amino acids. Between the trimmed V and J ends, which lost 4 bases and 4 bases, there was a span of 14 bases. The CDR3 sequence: CASSLRGGGTGELFF. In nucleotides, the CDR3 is TGTGCCAGCAGCCTGAGAGGGGGGGGCACCGGGGAGCTGTTTTTT. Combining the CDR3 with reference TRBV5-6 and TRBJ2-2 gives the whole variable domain DAGVTQSPTHLIKTRGQQVTLRCSPKSGHDTVSWYQQALGQGPQFIFQYYEEEERQRGNFPDRFSGHQFPNYSSELNVNALLLGDSALYLCASSLRGGGTGELFFGEGSRLTVL.

The CDR3 spells CASSRYRGPNTEAFF. The CDR3, as DNA: TGTGCCAGTAGTCGTTACAGGGGACCGAACACTGAAGCTTTCTTT. This chain connects TRBV19 to TRBJ1-1; 7 bases match TRBD1. With V trimmed by 5 bases and J by 1 base, 7 bases remained unmatched. Germline V lookup: CDR1 LNHDA, CDR2 SQIVND (reference sequence). The CDR3 is made up of 15 amino acids.

CDR3 DNA sequence: TGTGCCAGCAGTCAGACGGGCACCGGGGAGCTGTTTTTT. It translates to CASSQTGTGELFF. The V call is TRBV6-2 or TRBV6-3, the J call TRBJ2-2; D is unresolved. V lost 5 bases and J lost 4, with 8 bases in between. This CDR3 contains 13 residues. Germline lookup yields CDR1 MNHEY and CDR2 SVGEGT.

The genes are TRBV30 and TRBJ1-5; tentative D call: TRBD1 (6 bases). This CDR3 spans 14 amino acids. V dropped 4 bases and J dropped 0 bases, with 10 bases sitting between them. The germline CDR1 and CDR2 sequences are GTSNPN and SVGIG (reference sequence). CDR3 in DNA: TGTGCCTGGAACAGGGAAAATAGCAATCAGCCCCAGCATTTT. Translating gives CAWNRENSNQPQHF.

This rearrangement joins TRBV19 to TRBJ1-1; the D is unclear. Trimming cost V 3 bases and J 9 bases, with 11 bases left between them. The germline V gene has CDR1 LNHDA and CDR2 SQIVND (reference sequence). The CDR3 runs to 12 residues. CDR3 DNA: TGTGCCAGTAGTATGACACCGTCAAAAGCTTTCTTT. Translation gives CASSMTPSKAFF.

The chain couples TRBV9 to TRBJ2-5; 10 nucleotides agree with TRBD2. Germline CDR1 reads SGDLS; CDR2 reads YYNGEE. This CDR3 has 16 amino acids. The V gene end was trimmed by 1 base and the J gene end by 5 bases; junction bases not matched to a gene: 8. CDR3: CASSVSSSGGGETQYF. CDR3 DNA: TGTGCCAGCAGCGTATCGTCTAGCGGGGGAGGGGAGACCCAGTACTTC.

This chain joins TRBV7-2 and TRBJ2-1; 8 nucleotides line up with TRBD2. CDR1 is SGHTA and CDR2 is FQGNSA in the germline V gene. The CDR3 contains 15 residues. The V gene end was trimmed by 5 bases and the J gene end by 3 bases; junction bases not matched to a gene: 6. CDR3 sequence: CASSLGGAVYNEQFF. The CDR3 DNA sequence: TGTGCCAGCAGCCTCGGGGGGGCCGTCTACAATGAGCAGTTCTTC.

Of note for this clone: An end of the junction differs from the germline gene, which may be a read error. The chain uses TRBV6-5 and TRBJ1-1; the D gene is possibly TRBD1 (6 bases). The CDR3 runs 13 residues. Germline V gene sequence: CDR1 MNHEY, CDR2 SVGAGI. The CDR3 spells CASSDSLQGTPFF. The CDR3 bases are TGTGCCAGCAGTGACTCATTGCAGGGGACGCCTTTCTTT.

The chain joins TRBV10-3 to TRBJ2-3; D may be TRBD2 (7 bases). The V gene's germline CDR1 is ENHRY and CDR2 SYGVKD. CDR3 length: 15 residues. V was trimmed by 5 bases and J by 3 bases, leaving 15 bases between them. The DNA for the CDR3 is TGTGCCATCAGTCTTGGGGGGGGGCGAACAGATACGCAGTATTTT. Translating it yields CAISLGGGRTDTQYF.

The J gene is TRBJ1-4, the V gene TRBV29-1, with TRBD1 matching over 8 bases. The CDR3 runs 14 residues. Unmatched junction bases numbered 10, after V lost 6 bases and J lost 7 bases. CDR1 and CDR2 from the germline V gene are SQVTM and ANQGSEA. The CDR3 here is CSVDRTGGGEKLFF. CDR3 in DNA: TGCAGCGTCGACCGCACAGGGGGAGGTGAAAAACTGTTTTTT.